The sequence of this TCR beta chain was determined in a study of blood T cell repertoires in COVID-19. The overall study: The United States, Italy and Spain supplied acute and convalescent COVID-19 samples. The cDNA or gDNA used as material had been derived from T cells, B-cell-depleted T cells, or PBMCs.

Profiled with immunoSEQ multiplex PCR; TCRdb holds only in-frame clones, not every one. The profile shows about 180,000 clones, over 75% of them singletons. Germline V gene sequence: CDR1 LGHNT, CDR2 FRNRAP. V gave up 3 bases and J gave up 6 bases; unmatched junction bases: 15. The CDR3 has 17 residues. The sequence was collected from a human donor with active or convalescent COVID-19. The donor label of this sample is uncertain. The sequenced sample consisted of peripheral blood. The chain has TRBV12-5 and TRBJ1-1, with 8 bases lining up with TRBD1. CDR3 sequence: CASGFKMPDRVFSEAFF. For the CDR3, the DNA is TGTGCTAGTGGTTTTAAAATGCCGGACAGGGTATTTTCTGAAGCTTTCTTT.